This TCR beta chain came from a study of T-cell reconstitution after alpha-beta-depleted transplantation in children. A library of TCRbeta sequences, prepared with unique molecular identifiers, was generated. In TCRdb, the PCR reads were re-called with MiXCR into one record per CDR3 protein. Of 240,000 or so distinct CDR3 sequences in the sample, 12% were seen once. Notes on this clonotype: Relative to the germline gene, one junction end is altered; a read error may explain this.

Germline CDR1 and CDR2: MNHEY and SVGEGT. The CDR3 runs to 16 residues. This TCR was sampled from a human donor who donated a stem cell graft to a child with acute lymphoblastic leukemia. The gene calls are TRBV6-2 or TRBV6-3 and TRBJ1-1, with D possibly TRBD1 on 5 matching bases. The material sequenced was PBMCs from the stem cell graft donor, taken from the stem cell graft. CDR3 sequence: CAGSYPQGSLNTEAFF. The CDR3, as DNA: TGTGCCGGCAGTTACCCCCAGGGCTCTCTGAACACTGAAGCTTTCTTT.